This entry lists 6 T cell receptor beta chains sequenced from one sample in a study of graft-versus-host responses after intestinal transplantation. The method was immunoSEQ multiplex PCR; TCRdb's version includes in-frame clones alone and lacks a portion of them. Of fewer than 5,500 clones in the sample, 65% to 75% were seen once. The source was PBMCs, collected just over 530 days after intestinal transplant. These receptors were obtained from a human patient who received an intestinal transplant, so some T cells may come from the graft donor.

The chain links TRBV11-2 to TRBJ1-3; D is undetermined. This CDR3 contains 14 residues. Germline values: CDR1 SGHAT, CDR2 FQNNGV. Trimming removed 2 bases from V and 3 bases from J, with 8 bases in between. Here the CDR3 reads CASSLRHIGNTIYF. Here the CDR3 DNA reads TGTGCCAGCAGCTTAAGGCACATTGGAAACACCATATATTTT.

V is TRBV4-3 and J is TRBJ2-2; 7 bases are a match to TRBD2. Looked up from germline, CDR1 is LGHNA and CDR2 is YSLEER. This CDR3 comprises 18 residues. V dropped 2 bases and J dropped 5; count of bases not matched to a gene: 14. The CDR3 nucleotides read TGCGCCAGCAGCCAAAATCCTCAGAGCGCGGGGGTTACCGGGGAGCTGTTTTTT. This encodes CASSQNPQSAGVTGELFF.

The V and J genes are TRBV11-2 and TRBJ2-3, with D tentatively TRBD1 (6 bases). The CDR3 loop spans 14 amino acids. Germline CDR1 reads SGHAT; CDR2 reads FQNNGV. Trimming cost V 5 bases and J 4 bases, with 13 bases left between them. The CDR3 sequence: CASSVRGWSDTQYF. CDR3 coding DNA: TGTGCCAGCAGCGTCAGGGGTTGGTCAGATACGCAGTATTTT.

The chain is built from TRBV21-1 and TRBJ2-5; TRBD2 was called by the table and not checked on the DNA. TRBV21-1 is recorded as a pseudogene. CDR3 size: 17 residues. CDR3 in DNA: TGTGCCAGTGCTTATACGGGGGAGAGTTCTGGGGGAGAGACCCAGTACTTC. It encodes CASAYTGESSGGETQYF.

This rearrangement joins TRBV6-6 to TRBJ1-1; TRBD1 matches at 10 bases. Losses at the gene ends were 2 bases for V and 5 bases for J; bases not matched to a gene: 2. Looked up from germline, CDR1 is MNHNY and CDR2 is SVGAGI (reference sequence). The CDR3 has 14 residues. In nucleotides, the CDR3 is TGTGCCAGCAGTTACGACAGGGGGCTTACTGAAGCTTTCTTT. As protein: CASSYDRGLTEAFF.

V and J are TRBV7-2 and TRBJ2-3; 8 nucleotides line up with TRBD2. The CDR3 totals 17 residues. With V trimmed by 1 base and J by 7 bases, 13 bases remained unmatched. Germline assignment: CDR1 SGHTA and CDR2 FQGNSA. CDR3 coding DNA: TGTGCCAGCAGCTTAGGGCGACAGCCTTGGACTAGCCATACGCAGTATTTT. Protein product: CASSLGRQPWTSHTQYF.